This T cell receptor (beta chain) was observed in a study of blood T cell repertoires in COVID-19. Study-wide context: Samples taken during acute and convalescent COVID-19 were collected in the United States, Italy and Spain. T cells, B-cell-depleted T cells, or PBMCs provided the cDNA or gDNA that served as material.

Original data processing: From reference gene primer amplification, estimates of nucleated cell counts were derived. TCRdb's copy holds only in-frame clones and misses some; the assay was immunoSEQ multiplex PCR. V and J calls and clone size are copied from that table; D and trimming were computed from the DNA. The sample shows roughly 17,000 clones, around nine tenths of them seen only once. This clone was seen a handful of times. V lost 3 bases, J lost 3 bases, and 5 bases stayed unmatched. This CDR3 spans 14 amino acids. The V gene's germline CDR1 is SGHVS and CDR2 FQNEAQ. The receptor comes from a human donor in a cohort sampled during active COVID-19. The specimen was peripheral blood. The genes are TRBV7-8 and TRBJ2-7, with 7 bases aligning to TRBD1. The CDR3 region is CASSFKQGYYEQYF. The CDR3 nucleotides read TGTGCCAGCAGCTTTAAACAGGGGTACTACGAGCAGTACTTC. Full variable domain (outside the CDR3, taken from reference TRBV7-8 and TRBJ2-7): GAGVSQSPRYKVAKRGQDVALRCDPISGHVSLFWYQQALGQGPEFLTYFQNEAQLDKSGLPSDRFFAERPEGSVSTLKIQRTQQEDSAVYLCASSFKQGYYEQYFGPGTRLTVT.